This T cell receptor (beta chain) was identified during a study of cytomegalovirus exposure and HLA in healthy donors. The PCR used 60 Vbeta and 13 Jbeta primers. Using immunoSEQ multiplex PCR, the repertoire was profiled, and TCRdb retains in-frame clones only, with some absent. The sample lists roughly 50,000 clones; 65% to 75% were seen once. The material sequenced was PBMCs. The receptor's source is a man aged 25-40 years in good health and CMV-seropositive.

The CDR3 nucleotides are TGTGCCAGCGGGAGGGGCAGAGGCGAAGCTTTCTTT. This gives the protein CASGRGRGEAFF. This chain links TRBV28 with TRBJ1-1; possible D gene TRBD1, 5 bases. V was trimmed by 8 bases and J by 8 bases, leaving 15 bases between them. CDR1 and CDR2 (germline): MDHEN, SYDVKM. The CDR3 extends over 12 amino acids.